These 27 T cell receptor beta chains originate from one sample sequenced in a study of cytomegalovirus exposure and HLA in healthy donors. The PCR contained 60 Vbeta and 13 Jbeta primers. This table comes from immunoSEQ multiplex PCR, and its TCRdb copy is limited to in-frame clones, with some not included. This sample yields 150,000 to 200,000 clones, of which over 75% are seen a single time; about 0.23% belongs to the top ten. What was sequenced was PBMCs. The receptors shown here come from a girl under two years old in good health and CMV-seronegative.

This clone was seen a handful of times. This chain connects TRBV5-4 to TRBJ2-7; the D gene is possibly TRBD1 (6 bases). CDR1 and CDR2 from the germline V gene are SGHNT and YYREEE (reference sequence). Between the trimmed V and J ends, which lost 3 bases and 3 bases, there was a span of 10 bases. The CDR3 spans 13 residues. CDR3 residues: CASSYPDSYEQYF. The CDR3 DNA is TGTGCCAGCAGCTACCCGGACAGCTACGAGCAGTACTTC.

The J gene is TRBJ1-1, the V gene TRBV30; TRBD1 might be the D (6 bases). CDR3 length: 13 amino acids. Trimming took 3 bases from V and 5 from J, leaving 13 bases between them. CDR1 and CDR2 from the germline V gene are GTSNPN and SVGIG (reference sequence). CDR3 amino acids: CAWRTGVITEAFF. CDR3 sequence (DNA): TGTGCCTGGAGGACAGGCGTGATTACTGAAGCTTTCTTT.

This chain uses TRBV7-6 with TRBJ2-3; 7 bases agree with TRBD2. This CDR3 spans 19 amino acids. In germline, CDR1 is SGHVS, CDR2 FNYEAQ. After removal of 1 base from V and 3 bases from J, the junction contained 16 bases not matched to a gene. The CDR3 region is CASSLVLRGRAMLTDTQYF. The CDR3 bases are TGTGCCAGCAGCTTAGTTCTTCGGGGGAGGGCCATGTTAACAGATACGCAGTATTTT.

The chain is built from TRBV4-2 and TRBJ2-7; D possibly corresponds to TRBD2 (5 bases). With 6 bases removed from V and 5 bases from J, the gap between germline ends came to 11 bases. The CDR3 length is 12 residues. Germline-derived CDR1 and CDR2 are LGHNA and YNFKEQ. CDR3 amino acids: CASSPSSDEQYF. In nucleotides, the CDR3 is TGTGCCAGCAGTCCTAGCAGCGACGAGCAGTACTTC.

The chain links TRBV27 to TRBJ2-7, with 9 bases matching TRBD2. Trimming took 4 bases from V and 2 from J; bases not matched to a gene: 15. This CDR3 comprises 18 residues. Per germline, CDR1 MNHEY and CDR2 SMNVEV (reference sequence). CDR3: CASSYGFSAGGPPYEQYF. The CDR3 bases are TGTGCCAGCAGTTACGGCTTTAGTGCGGGAGGGCCCCCCTACGAGCAGTACTTC.

V and J are TRBV7-3 and TRBJ2-5, with 10 bases fitting TRBD2. Germline trimming cut 5 bases from V and 5 bases from J; bases unmatched to any gene: 8. In germline, CDR1 is SGHTA, CDR2 FQGTGA. There are 15 residues in the CDR3. In DNA form, the CDR3 reads TGTGCCAGCAGCCAGACAGCGGGGGGGCCCGAGACCCAGTACTTC. As protein: CASSQTAGGPETQYF.

The gene calls are TRBV30 and TRBJ2-7; TRBD1 is a possible D gene (6 bases). Germline CDR1 reads GTSNPN; CDR2 reads SVGIG (reference sequence). The CDR3 contains 15 residues. V gave up 3 bases and J gave up 5 bases, with 20 bases separating them. The CDR3 nucleotides read TGTGCCTGGAGGACCACAGGGTCTATAGTCCACGAGCAGTACTTC. Its translation: CAWRTTGSIVHEQYF. The full variable domain, rest sourced from reference TRBV30 and TRBJ2-7, is SQTIHQWPATLVQPVGSPLSLECTVEGTSNPNLYWYRQAAGRGLQLLFYSVGIGQISSEVPQNLSASRPQDRQFILSSKKLLLSDSGFYLCAWRTTGSIVHEQYFGPGTRLTVT.

The CDR3 sequence: CASSQRKGQGLPSYEQYF. The CDR3 region has the DNA TGTGCCAGCAGCCAAAGAAAGGGACAGGGTTTACCCTCCTACGAGCAGTACTTC. The rearrangement uses TRBV4-2 and TRBJ2-7; 9 bases map to TRBD1. Germline assignment: CDR1 LGHNA and CDR2 YNFKEQ. Germline trimming cut 2 bases from V and 0 bases from J; bases unmatched to any gene: 11. The CDR3 length is 18 residues.

The CDR3 spells CASSQTRADSPLHF. The DNA for the CDR3 is TGCGCCAGCAGCCAAACCAGGGCGGATTCACCCCTCCACTTT. V is TRBV4-3 and J is TRBJ1-6; maybe TRBD1 (5 bases). The CDR3 covers 14 residues. Germline V gene data show CDR1 as LGHNA and CDR2 as YSLEER. The V end lost 2 bases, the J end lost 8 bases, and 10 bases lay between the germline ends.

This clone turned up a few times. The chain recombines TRBV5-1 with TRBJ2-1; TRBD2 agrees at 10 bases. With V trimmed by 2 bases and J by 6 bases, 5 bases remained unmatched. CDR1 is SGHRS, CDR2 YFSETQ, per germline. The CDR3 has 15 residues. Written as DNA, the CDR3 is TGCGCCAGCAGCTTCCGGGCTAGCGGGAGCAATGAGCAGTTCTTC. Encoded protein: CASSFRASGSNEQFF.

V usage is TRBV7-8 and J usage is TRBJ1-1, with a weak D call TRBD1 (6 bases). The CDR3 sequence is 14 residues long. CDR1 and CDR2 from the germline V gene are SGHVS and FQNEAQ. Trimming pared 1 base from V and 3 bases from J, leaving 9 bases between. The CDR3 coding sequence is TGTGCCAGCAGCTTAGGACACAGGGACACTGAAGCTTTCTTT. It encodes CASSLGHRDTEAFF.

The V call is TRBV30, the J call TRBJ1-1; a possible D gene is TRBD1 (6 bases). The CDR3 has 14 residues. V lost 2 bases, J lost 0 bases, and 10 bases lay in between. Per germline, CDR1 GTSNPN and CDR2 SVGIG (reference sequence). The CDR3 loop reads CAWSRQALNTEAFF. The CDR3 DNA is TGTGCCTGGAGTAGACAGGCCTTGAACACTGAAGCTTTCTTT. Using reference TRBV30 and TRBJ1-1 for the parts outside the CDR3, the full variable domain is SQTIHQWPATLVQPVGSPLSLECTVEGTSNPNLYWYRQAAGRGLQLLFYSVGIGQISSEVPQNLSASRPQDRQFILSSKKLLLSDSGFYLCAWSRQALNTEAFFGQGTRLTVV.

The chain employs TRBV27 and TRBJ1-1; 9 bases map to TRBD1. V shed 6 bases and J 1 base; nucleotides not matched to a gene: 3. Per germline, CDR1 MNHEY and CDR2 SMNVEV (reference sequence). CDR3 length equals 14 residues. The CDR3 loop reads CASRTGQGNTEAFF. CDR3 in DNA: TGTGCCAGCAGAACGGGACAGGGGAACACTGAAGCTTTCTTT.

Here the CDR3 reads CASSPRQAWGTDTQYF. As DNA, the CDR3 is TGTGCCAGCAGCCCCCGACAGGCTTGGGGCACAGATACGCAGTATTTT. The chain has TRBV13 and TRBJ2-3; a possible D gene is TRBD1 (6 bases). The CDR3 covers 16 residues. Between the trimmed V and J ends, which lost 5 bases and 1 base, there was a span of 16 bases. Germline V gene data show CDR1 as PRHDT and CDR2 as FYEKMQ (reference sequence).

This chain joins TRBV11-2 and TRBJ2-7; unclear D gene. The CDR3 is made up of 14 amino acids. V lost 5 bases and J lost 6, with 17 bases in between. Germline-derived CDR1 and CDR2 are SGHAT and FQNNGV. The DNA for the CDR3 is TGTGCCAGCAGCCCCACCCACAACATTGGCGAGCAGTACTTC. It codes for CASSPTHNIGEQYF.

V and J are TRBV4-1 and TRBJ2-6; D is possibly TRBD1 (6 bases). The length of the CDR3 is 17 residues. Trimming shortened V by 0 bases and J by 4 bases, and 13 bases separated the two germline ends. Germline CDR1 and CDR2: MGHRA and YSYEKL. The CDR3, as DNA: TGCGCCAGCAGCCAAGATAGAGACAGGCCCGGGGCCAACGTCCTGACTTTC. It translates to CASSQDRDRPGANVLTF.

The rearrangement joins TRBV5-4 to TRBJ1-3; tentative D call: TRBD1 (6 bases). This CDR3 has 15 residues. V was pared by 2 bases and J by 2 bases, with 11 bases between. The germline gives CDR1 SGHNT, CDR2 YYREEE (reference sequence). For the CDR3, the DNA is TGTGCCAGCAGCTTAGAGACAGGTGCTGGAAACACCATATATTTT. Translating gives CASSLETGAGNTIYF.

In this sample, this clone turned up once. CDR3 sequence (DNA): TGTGCCAGCAGCTTCCGCGGAGCGGGGGATCGAGAGACCCAGTACTTC. This translates into CASSFRGAGDRETQYF. The rearrangement joins TRBV7-8 to TRBJ2-5; 8 nucleotides align to TRBD2. The germline CDR1 and CDR2 sequences are SGHVS and FQNEAQ. The CDR3 spans 16 residues. V lost 3 bases, J lost 4 bases, and 10 bases stayed unmatched.

The chain has TRBV2 and TRBJ1-1; D remains ambiguous. CDR1 and CDR2 (germline): SNHLY, FYNNEI. This CDR3 spans 14 amino acids. Between the trimmed V and J ends, which lost 4 bases and 3 bases, there was a span of 12 bases. This chain's CDR3 is CASSAGSHYTEAFF. In DNA, the CDR3 is TGTGCCAGCAGTGCGGGGTCTCATTACACTGAAGCTTTCTTT.

The V and J genes are TRBV2 and TRBJ2-3, with D perhaps TRBD2 (6 bases). In germline, CDR1 is SNHLY, CDR2 FYNNEI. This CDR3 is built from 13 residues. The ends were cut back, 6 bases at V and 5 bases at J, with 12 bases in the middle. Here the CDR3 reads CASSGGGRDTQYF. CDR3 coding DNA: TGTGCCAGCAGCGGGGGAGGCAGAGATACGCAGTATTTT.

This clone occurred a few times. The rearrangement links TRBV7-2 to TRBJ1-5; tentative D call: TRBD1 (5 bases). Germline V gene data show CDR1 as SGHTA and CDR2 as FQGNSA. The V and J ends lost 0 bases and 2 bases respectively, with 8 bases between them. The CDR3 extends over 15 amino acids. CDR3 DNA sequence: TGTGCCAGCAGCTTAGCGCTGACAGGCAATCAGCCCCAGCATTTT. Encoded protein: CASSLALTGNQPQHF.

The genes are TRBV30 and TRBJ1-6, with TRBD1 identical over 12 bases. Germline lookup yields CDR1 GTSNPN and CDR2 SVGIG (reference sequence). With 0 bases clipped from V and 9 bases from J, the junction kept 6 bases outside the gene matches. CDR3 size: 16 residues. The CDR3: CAWSVGTGGARSPLHF. In DNA form, the CDR3 reads TGTGCCTGGAGTGTAGGGACAGGGGGCGCGCGTTCACCCCTCCACTTT.

This chain connects TRBV19 to TRBJ2-1, with TRBD2 matching 8 bases. The germline V gene encodes CDR1 LNHDA and CDR2 SQIVND (reference sequence). The CDR3 covers 14 residues. Trimming took 10 bases from V and 4 from J; bases not matched to a gene: 9. CDR3 protein: CAIGSGSPYNEQFF. The CDR3 nucleotides read TGTGCCATCGGGAGCGGGAGTCCGTACAATGAGCAGTTCTTC.

This chain joins TRBV30 and TRBJ1-2; tentative D call: TRBD1 (5 bases). The ends were cut back, 4 bases at V and 2 bases at J, with 5 bases in the middle. This CDR3 comprises 11 residues. Germline loops: CDR1 GTSNPN, CDR2 SVGIG (reference sequence). CDR3 loop: CAWTGNYGYTF. In DNA, the CDR3 is TGTGCCTGGACAGGGAACTATGGCTACACCTTC.

The genes are TRBV18 and TRBJ2-3; TRBD1 agrees at 7 bases. The V and J ends lost 0 bases and 6 bases, in that order; junction bases with no gene match: 9. Germline CDR1 KGHSH, CDR2 LQKENI. CDR3 length: 16 residues. CDR3 nucleotide sequence: TGTGCCAGCTCACCACCGAGACAGGGTTTTTGGGATACGCAGTATTTT. Protein sequence: CASSPPRQGFWDTQYF.

The genes are TRBV19 and TRBJ2-2; no firm D call. V gave up 8 bases and J gave up 7 bases, with 17 bases separating them. Germline V gene lookup returns CDR1 LNHDA and CDR2 SQIVND (reference sequence). There are 14 residues in the CDR3. CDR3 loop: CASRRVYLNGELFF. As DNA, the CDR3 is TGTGCCAGTCGCCGGGTGTATCTAAACGGGGAGCTGTTTTTT.

The V gene is TRBV7-2, the J gene TRBJ2-7; D is perhaps TRBD2 (5 bases). Germline loops: CDR1 SGHTA, CDR2 FQGNSA. This CDR3 has 14 amino acids. Trimming pared 4 bases from V and 7 bases from J, leaving 17 bases between. CDR3 amino acids: CASSSDRGAWEQYF. In DNA, the CDR3 is TGTGCCAGCAGCTCCGATCGGGGTGCGTGGGAGCAGTACTTC. Combining the CDR3 with reference TRBV7-2 and TRBJ2-7 gives the whole variable domain GAGVSQSPSNKVTEKGKDVELRCDPISGHTALYWYRQSLGQGLEFLIYFQGNSAPDKSGLPSDRFSAERTGGSVSTLTIQRTQQEDSAVYLCASSSDRGAWEQYFGPGTRLTVT.